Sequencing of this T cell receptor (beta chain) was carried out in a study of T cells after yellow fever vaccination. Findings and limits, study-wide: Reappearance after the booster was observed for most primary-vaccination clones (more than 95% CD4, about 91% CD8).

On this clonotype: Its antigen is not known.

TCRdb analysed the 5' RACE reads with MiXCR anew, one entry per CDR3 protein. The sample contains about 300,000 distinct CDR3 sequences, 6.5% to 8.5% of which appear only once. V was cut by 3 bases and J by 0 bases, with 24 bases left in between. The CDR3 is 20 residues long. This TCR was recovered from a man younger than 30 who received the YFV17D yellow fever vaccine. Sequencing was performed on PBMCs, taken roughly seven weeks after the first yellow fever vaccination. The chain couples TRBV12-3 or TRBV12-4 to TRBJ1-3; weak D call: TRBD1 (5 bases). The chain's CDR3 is CASSFFPGFLGVNSGNTIYF. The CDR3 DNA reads TGTGCCAGCAGTTTTTTCCCCGGGTTCCTGGGGGTCAACTCTGGAAACACCATATATTTT.